Listed below are T cell receptor beta chains from one sample, sequenced in a study of spatial heterogeneity in lung cancer. TCRdb analysed the 5' RACE reads with MiXCR anew, one entry per CDR3 protein. The table lists about 90,000 distinct CDR3 sequences, under 9% of them singletons, with 6.9% in the top ten. Sequenced material: PBMCs, taken at surgery. The receptors originated from a male donor with early-stage non-small cell lung cancer. CDR3s include the opening cysteine and the closing phenylalanine or tryptophan. Each record gives: clone size, V gene, J gene, D gene, CDR3 protein, CDR3 DNA. D genes are given only for firm matches. The size of a clone is reported for some rows only, either as once, few or many, or as a class for expanded clones.

clone_size: many
v_call: TRBV6-5
j_call: TRBJ1-2
d_call: -
cdr3_aa: CASSYSFSGRNYGYTF
cdr3_nt: TGTGCCAGCAGTTACTCGTTCTCAGGGCGCAACTATGGCTACACCTTC

clone_size: -
v_call: TRBV28
j_call: TRBJ2-5
d_call: -
cdr3_aa: CASSFSLRGAETQYF
cdr3_nt: TGTGCCAGCAGTTTCTCTTTACGGGGGGCGGAGACCCAGTACTTC

clone_size: few
v_call: TRBV20-1
j_call: TRBJ2-2
d_call: -
cdr3_aa: CSARDGTGELFF
cdr3_nt: TGCAGTGCTAGAGACGGCACCGGGGAGCTGTTTTTT

clone_size: few
v_call: TRBV6-5
j_call: TRBJ2-7
d_call: TRBD1
cdr3_aa: CASSSRDRGDNEQYF
cdr3_nt: TGTGCCAGCAGTTCCCGGGACAGGGGGGATAACGAGCAGTACTTC

clone_size: -
v_call: TRBV29-1
j_call: TRBJ2-3
d_call: -
cdr3_aa: CSVDRARGGDTQYF
cdr3_nt: TGCAGCGTCGACCGGGCCCGAGGGGGAGATACGCAGTATTTT

clone_size: few
v_call: TRBV5-1
j_call: TRBJ2-5
d_call: TRBD2
cdr3_aa: CASSVPTSRVIDF
cdr3_nt: TGCGCCAGCAGCGTCCCGACTAGCAGGGTCATCGACTTC

clone_size: many
v_call: TRBV7-2
j_call: TRBJ1-3
d_call: -
cdr3_aa: CASSPSGPRNTIYF
cdr3_nt: TGTGCCAGCAGCCCCTCCGGGCCAAGGAACACCATATATTTT

clone_size: -
v_call: TRBV14
j_call: TRBJ1-2
d_call: -
cdr3_aa: CASSQDQTGFYGYTF
cdr3_nt: TGTGCCAGCAGCCAAGACCAAACCGGCTTCTATGGCTACACCTTC

clone_size: -
v_call: TRBV7-2
j_call: TRBJ2-3
d_call: -
cdr3_aa: CASIGAGTDTQCF
cdr3_nt: TGTGCCAGCATCGGCGCGGGCACAGATACGCAGTGTTTT

clone_size: many
v_call: TRBV9
j_call: TRBJ2-7
d_call: -
cdr3_aa: CASSVGGDPRSYEQYF
cdr3_nt: TGTGCCAGCAGCGTAGGTGGTGATCCGCGTTCCTACGAGCAGTACTTC

clone_size: -
v_call: TRBV4-3
j_call: TRBJ1-2
d_call: TRBD1
cdr3_aa: CASSQETGGYGYTF
cdr3_nt: TGCGCCAGCAGCCAAGAGACAGGGGGCTATGGCTACACCTTC

clone_size: many
v_call: TRBV2
j_call: TRBJ2-1
d_call: TRBD2
cdr3_aa: CASLTSGSVYNEQFF
cdr3_nt: TGTGCCAGCCTTACTAGCGGGAGCGTTTACAATGAGCAGTTCTTC

clone_size: many
v_call: TRBV7-9
j_call: TRBJ2-7
d_call: -
cdr3_aa: CASSMGYEQYF
cdr3_nt: TGTGCCAGCAGCATGGGGTACGAGCAGTACTTC

clone_size: many
v_call: TRBV2
j_call: TRBJ1-6
d_call: TRBD1
cdr3_aa: CASSEGQGINSPLHF
cdr3_nt: TGTGCCAGCAGTGAGGGACAGGGGATAAATTCACCCCTCCACTTT

clone_size: -
v_call: TRBV20-1
j_call: TRBJ1-1
d_call: TRBD1
cdr3_aa: CSARGDSSNTEAFF
cdr3_nt: TGCAGTGCTAGAGGGGACAGCTCGAACACTGAAGCTTTCTTT

clone_size: many
v_call: TRBV20-1
j_call: TRBJ2-2
d_call: -
cdr3_aa: CSARTQGIRELFF
cdr3_nt: TGCAGTGCTAGAACCCAAGGGATCCGGGAGCTGTTTTTT

clone_size: many
v_call: TRBV28
j_call: TRBJ2-7
d_call: TRBD2
cdr3_aa: CASSELAGGPSEQYF
cdr3_nt: TGTGCCAGCAGCGAACTAGCGGGAGGGCCCAGCGAGCAGTACTTC